A selection of T cell receptor beta chains follows, all from one sample in a study of cytomegalovirus exposure and HLA in healthy donors. This table comes from immunoSEQ multiplex PCR, and its TCRdb copy is limited to in-frame clones, with some not included. The sample holds about 140,000 clones, 88% seen once. Sequenced sample: PBMCs. These receptors originate from a woman between 18 and 30 years old in good health and CMV-seropositive. Both conserved end residues are part of each CDR3. D genes are given only for firm matches. Only some rows state a clone size, as once, few, many or a class for expanded clones.

size,D,length,J,V,DNA,CDR3
once,TRBD2,15,TRBJ2-1,TRBV15,TGTGCCACCACTAGCGGCTCGAGCTCCTACAATGAGCAGTTCTTC,CATTSGSSSYNEQFF
-,-,13,TRBJ2-7,TRBV11-3,TGTGCCAGCAGCCGCGGGACTTCCTACGAGCAGTACTTC,CASSRGTSYEQYF
-,-,13,TRBJ1-4,TRBV9,TGTGCCAGCAGCCTTTACCCAGGGGAAAAACTGTTTTTT,CASSLYPGEKLFF
-,TRBD1,14,TRBJ1-1,TRBV2,TGTGCCAGCAGTCGCCTCACAGGGGACACTGAAGCTTTCTTT,CASSRLTGDTEAFF
-,-,14,TRBJ1-3,TRBV30,TGTGCCTGGTGGCCTCTTTTAGGGGAAAACACCATATATTTT,CAWWPLLGENTIYF
-,-,13,TRBJ1-1,TRBV29-1,TGCAGCGTTGGGTTGACAGTGAACACTGAAGCTTTCTTT,CSVGLTVNTEAFF
-,-,13,TRBJ2-5,TRBV7-2,TGTGCCAGCAGCTTAGACTCCGAAGAGACCCAGTACTTC,CASSLDSEETQYF
-,-,15,TRBJ1-5,TRBV27,TGTGCCAGCAGTGGAATAGCAGGGGGCAATCAGCCCCAGCATTTT,CASSGIAGGNQPQHF
-,-,12,TRBJ2-7,TRBV23-1,TGCGCCAGTAGCAGGGAGGACGGCGAGCAGTACTTC,CASSREDGEQYF
-,-,17,TRBJ1-4,TRBV6-1,TGTGCCAGCAGTGAAGATCAAACAGGCCTTTTTAATGAAAAACTGTTTTTT,CASSEDQTGLFNEKLFF
-,TRBD1,16,TRBJ1-2,TRBV27,TGTGCCAGCAGTCCCTTCTTCGGGACAGGGGCCTATGGCTACACCTTC,CASSPFFGTGAYGYTF
-,TRBD2,13,TRBJ2-7,TRBV6-5,TGTGCCAGCAGTCCAAGCGGGAGCTACGAGCAGTACTTC,CASSPSGSYEQYF
-,-,13,TRBJ1-2,TRBV6-1,TGTGCCAGCAGGGAACAGGGAGGAGATGGCTACACCTTC,CASREQGGDGYTF
-,-,17,TRBJ1-2,TRBV7-8,TGTGCCAGCAGCTTAGCACAGGATTACGGATACCCTCATGGCTACACCTTC,CASSLAQDYGYPHGYTF
-,TRBD1,15,TRBJ1-6,TRBV19,TGTGCCAGTAGTATCGGACAGGGGGTCAATTCACCCCTCCACTTT,CASSIGQGVNSPLHF
-,TRBD2,23,TRBJ2-1,TRBV9,TGTGCCAGCAGCACGCGCCCTGATAATCCTAGCGGGAGGGCCAACGGGAAGGGCAATGAGCAGTTCTTC,CASSTRPDNPSGRANGKGNEQFF
-,TRBD1,15,TRBJ1-1,TRBV27,TGTGCCAGCAGTGGGGACAGGGGGGTGAACACTGAAGCTTTCTTT,CASSGDRGVNTEAFF
-,-,15,TRBJ2-3,TRBV5-4,TGTGCCAGCAGCTCGGCAGGGTTTATCGCAGATACGCAGTATTTT,CASSSAGFIADTQYF
-,TRBD1,14,TRBJ1-1,TRBV7-9,TGTGCCAGCAGATCCACAGGGGCTGGCACTGAAGCTTTCTTT,CASRSTGAGTEAFF
-,TRBD2,17,TRBJ2-3,TRBV27,TGTGCCAGCAGTTCCATTAATAGCGGGTTCTACAGGGATACGCAGTATTTT,CASSSINSGFYRDTQYF
-,TRBD1,15,TRBJ1-1,TRBV29-1,TGCAGCGTTAGGCGTCTGGGACAGGGAGACACTGAAGCTTTCTTT,CSVRRLGQGDTEAFF
-,TRBD1,13,TRBJ2-7,TRBV6-1,TGTGCCAGTGCCGGGACAGGAGCCTACGAGCAGTACTTC,CASAGTGAYEQYF
-,-,11,TRBJ1-3,TRBV29-1,TGCAGCGCTGACAGGGGAAACACCATATATTTT,CSADRGNTIYF
-,-,15,TRBJ2-7,TRBV6-5,TGTGCCAGCAGTTCCACAGGAGCCCGCTCCTACGAGCAGTACTTC,CASSSTGARSYEQYF
-,TRBD2,15,TRBJ2-5,TRBV6-1,TGTGCCAGCAGTGAAGCGGCGGGGGGACAAGAGACCCAGTACTTC,CASSEAAGGQETQYF
-,-,14,TRBJ2-5,TRBV29-1,TGCAGCGTTGAAGATCATGGGGCGCAAGAGACCCAGTACTTC,CSVEDHGAQETQYF
-,-,14,TRBJ2-5,TRBV6-5,TGTGCCAGCAGTTACGGAGGGGTGGGAGAGACCCAGTACTTC,CASSYGGVGETQYF
-,-,11,TRBJ2-7,TRBV10-2,TGCGCCAGCTCCGGGGCCTACGAGCAGTACTTC,CASSGAYEQYF
-,-,15,TRBJ1-2,TRBV7-3,TGTGCCAGCAGCCCTGGGGCAGGACGGCTCTATGGCTACACCTTC,CASSPGAGRLYGYTF
-,-,14,TRBJ2-3,TRBV5-3,TGTGCCAGAAGCTTTTGGCGGGGCCAAGATACGCAGTATTTT,CARSFWRGQDTQYF
-,-,19,TRBJ1-3,TRBV5-6,TGTGCCAGCAGCACACTCGGGGACACCCTTTTCGGGACTGGAAACACCATATATTTT,CASSTLGDTLFGTGNTIYF